Each of the 18 T cell receptor beta chains below was sequenced from the same sample in a study of T-cell reconstitution after alpha-beta-depleted transplantation in children. Unique molecular identifiers were used to barcode this TCRbeta library. TCRdb analysed the PCR reads with MiXCR anew, one entry per CDR3 protein. The sample contains around 440,000 distinct CDR3 sequences, over 9.5% of which appear only once. The specimen was PBMCs, collected before TCRalphabeta/CD19-depleted stem cell transplant. These receptors were collected from a child aged 2 to 10 with inherited bone marrow failure, due to receive a stem cell transplant.

This clonotype was recorded many times. The genes are TRBV7-2 and TRBJ2-3; 7 bases are a match to TRBD2. Trimming removed 2 bases from V and 2 bases from J; junction bases left unmatched: 4. This CDR3 region has 15 residues. CDR1 SGHTA and CDR2 FQGNSA come from the germline V gene. The DNA for the CDR3 is TGTGCCAGCAGCTTATCGCTAGCGGTCACAGATACGCAGTATTTT. Translation: CASSLSLAVTDTQYF.

Concerning this clonotype itself: This could be a read error, since a much larger clone is one nucleotide away. This chain connects TRBV6-1 to TRBJ1-5; TRBD1 is a possible D gene (5 bases). From germline, CDR1 is MNHNS and CDR2 SASEGT. There are 15 residues in the CDR3. The V end lost 6 bases, the J end lost 4 bases, and 16 bases lay between the germline ends. CDR3 sequence: CASRQNRRVNQPQHF. The CDR3 nucleotides read TGTGCCAGCAGACAAAACAGGCGAGTAAATCAGCCCCAGCATTTT.

At least ten counts were recorded for this clonotype. The chain couples TRBV5-4 to TRBJ2-7; D remains ambiguous. Germline values: CDR1 SGHNT, CDR2 YYREEE (reference sequence). V was shortened by 3 bases and J by 2 bases, with 15 bases between the two germline ends. There are 15 residues in the CDR3. CDR3 residues: CASSSGSRSAYEQYF. Written as DNA, the CDR3 is TGTGCCAGCAGCTCCGGTTCGCGGTCTGCCTACGAGCAGTACTTC.

This clonotype was recorded a few times. This rearrangement joins TRBV25-1 to TRBJ2-3, with 8 bases fitting TRBD2. V lost 1 base and J lost 7; bases outside the gene matches: 13. Germline CDR1 and CDR2: MGHDK and SYGVNS. The CDR3 length is 17 residues. The chain's CDR3 is CASSESPAGAGVNTQYF. The CDR3 coding sequence is TGTGCCAGCAGTGAATCCCCTGCGGGAGCGGGGGTAAATACGCAGTATTTT. The complete variable domain, with remaining parts taken from reference TRBV25-1 and TRBJ2-3, reads EADIYQTPRYLVIGTGKKITLECSQTMGHDKMYWYQQDPGMELHLIHYSYGVNSTEKGDLSSESTVSRIRTEHFPLTLESARPSHTSQYLCASSESPAGAGVNTQYFGPGTRLTVL.

This clonotype was seen ten or more times. The genes are TRBV24-1 and TRBJ2-1; D is unclear. Looked up from germline, CDR1 is KGHDR and CDR2 is SFDVKD. The CDR3 consists of 12 residues. V lost 7 bases, J lost 3 bases, and 6 bases lay in between. The CDR3 region has the DNA TGTGCCACCAGCGCGGACTACAATGAGCAGTTCTTC. Translated, it gives CATSADYNEQFF.

This clonotype was detected many times. V usage is TRBV5-1 and J usage is TRBJ2-1; D is tentatively TRBD1 or TRBD2 (6 bases each). Trimming removed 4 bases at V and 5 bases at J, with 25 bases between. The CDR3 runs to 18 residues. CDR1 is SGHRS and CDR2 is YFSETQ in the germline V gene. This CDR3 reads CASSPYESPWGAHNEQFF. CDR3 DNA: TGCGCCAGCAGCCCGTATGAAAGCCCTTGGGGGGCCCACAATGAGCAGTTCTTC.

This clonotype was seen at least ten times. The CDR3 DNA is TGTGCCAGCAGTGAGTACGGGGATACGCAGTATTTT. Its translation: CASSEYGDTQYF. The chain carries TRBV9 and TRBJ2-3; D is unclear. The CDR3 is made up of 12 amino acids. The V and J ends lost 5 bases and 6 bases respectively, with 10 bases between them. The V gene's germline CDR1 is SGDLS and CDR2 YYNGEE.

This clonotype turned up a few times. The V gene is TRBV27, the J gene TRBJ2-7; 7 bases map to TRBD2. Germline values: CDR1 MNHEY, CDR2 SMNVEV (reference sequence). The CDR3 contains 14 residues. V was pared by 0 bases and J by 6 bases, with 5 bases of the junction left unmatched. CDR3 region: CASSLSAGSREQYF. CDR3 sequence (DNA): TGTGCCAGCAGTTTATCAGCGGGATCTCGCGAGCAGTACTTC.

The rearrangement joins TRBV12-3 or TRBV12-4 to TRBJ2-7, with D perhaps matching TRBD1 (6 bases). The V end was cut by 6 bases, the J end by 6 bases, with 15 bases between. This CDR3 is built from 13 residues. CDR3: CASRSTGFSEQYF. The CDR3 DNA is TGTGCCAGCAGATCGACAGGATTCTCCGAGCAGTACTTC.

V usage is TRBV29-1 and J usage is TRBJ2-3; D is perhaps TRBD1 (5 bases). Germline CDR1 is SQVTM and CDR2 is ANQGSEA. The CDR3 contains 13 residues. Trimming pared 1 base from V and 3 bases from J, leaving 8 bases between. CDR3 nucleotide sequence: TGCAGCGTTGAAGGCAGGGTGACAGATACGCAGTATTTT. It translates to CSVEGRVTDTQYF.

This clonotype was detected only a few times. V gene TRBV6-1 combines with J gene TRBJ2-7; a possible D gene is TRBD1 (6 bases). The CDR3 spans 13 residues. Germline V CDR1 and CDR2: MNHNS, SASEGT. Deletions cut 8 bases from V and 6 bases from J, with 17 bases between. CDR3 DNA sequence: TGTGCCAGCGGCCCTTTAATAGGGGGCGAGCAGTACTTC. Its translation is CASGPLIGGEQYF.

This clonotype was counted at least ten times. J is TRBJ2-7 and V is TRBV7-9; TRBD1 might be the D (5 bases). The CDR3 spans 14 residues. Deletions cut 2 bases from V and 5 bases from J, with 13 bases between. The V gene's germline CDR1 is SEHNR and CDR2 FQNEAQ (reference sequence). The CDR3 DNA follows: TGTGCCAGCAGCTTAAAGGGGAAAGAGGACGAGCAGTACTTC. Protein sequence: CASSLKGKEDEQYF.

This clonotype was seen many times. The V gene is TRBV20-1, the J gene TRBJ2-2, with 10 bases aligning to TRBD2. The CDR3 consists of 16 residues. J was trimmed by 4 bases and V by 6 bases; bases with no gene match: 11. CDR1 DFQATT and CDR2 SNEGSKA come from the germline V gene (reference sequence). CDR3 DNA sequence: TGCAGTGCAAACCGAGCTAGCGGGAGTGGCACCGGGGAGCTGTTTTTT. Residues: CSANRASGSGTGELFF.

As to this clonotype: A read error may explain this, as a much larger clone is one base away. The genes are TRBV20-1 and TRBJ2-5; D unresolved. CDR1 is DFQATT, CDR2 SNEGSKA, per germline (reference sequence). V was clipped by 7 bases and J by 5 bases, with 11 bases between them. The CDR3 spans 11 residues. The CDR3 DNA follows: TGCAGTGTTAGGAGACGCGAGACCCAGTACTTC. Encoded protein: CSVRRRETQYF.

Notes on this clonotype: One end of the junction fails to match germline, which may point to a read error. The chain recombines TRBV9 with TRBJ1-1, with D unresolved. The CDR3 covers 13 residues. Germline V gene lookup returns CDR1 SGDLS and CDR2 YYNGEE. CDR3: CASSVLQNTEVFF. CDR3 sequence (DNA): TGTGCCAGCAGCGTATTACAGAACACTGAAGTTTTCTTT.

This clonotype was seen ten or more times. V gene TRBV4-3 combines with J gene TRBJ1-4; TRBD1 matches at 10 bases. CDR3 length: 14 residues. V was clipped by 4 bases and J by 10 bases; unmatched bases: 6. From germline, CDR1 is LGHNA and CDR2 YSLEER. The CDR3: CASSPGTGDGKLFF. Here the CDR3 DNA reads TGCGCCAGCAGCCCTGGGACAGGGGATGGAAAACTGTTTTTT.

This clonotype was seen at least ten times. The chain combines TRBV24-1 with TRBJ2-1; TRBD2 agrees at 7 bases. Germline V CDR1 and CDR2: KGHDR, SFDVKD. V dropped 3 bases and J dropped 3; count of bases not matched to a gene: 4. This CDR3 is 15 amino acids long. CDR3 sequence (DNA): TGTGCCACCAGTGATCCCGGGGACTACTACAATGAGCAGTTCTTC. This codes for CATSDPGDYYNEQFF.

This clonotype was seen ten or more times. CDR3 sequence reads: CASSPTLQGPGNTIYF. In DNA form, the CDR3 reads TGTGCCAGCAGTCCAACCTTACAGGGGCCTGGAAACACCATATATTTT. This chain connects TRBV6-1 to TRBJ1-3; TRBD1 matches at 7 bases. From germline, CDR1 is MNHNS and CDR2 SASEGT. The CDR3 has 16 amino acids. The trim removed 5 bases at V and 2 bases at J, leaving 9 bases unmatched.